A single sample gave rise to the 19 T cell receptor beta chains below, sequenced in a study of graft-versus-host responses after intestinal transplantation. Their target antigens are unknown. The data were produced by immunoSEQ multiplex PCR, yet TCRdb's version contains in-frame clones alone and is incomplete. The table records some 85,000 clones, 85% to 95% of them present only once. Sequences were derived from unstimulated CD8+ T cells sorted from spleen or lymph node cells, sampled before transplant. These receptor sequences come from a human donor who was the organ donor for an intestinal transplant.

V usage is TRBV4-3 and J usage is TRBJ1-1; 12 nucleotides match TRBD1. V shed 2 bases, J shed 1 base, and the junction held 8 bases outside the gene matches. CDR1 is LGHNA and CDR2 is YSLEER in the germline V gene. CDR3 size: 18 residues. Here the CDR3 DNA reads TGCGCCAGCAGCCAATCTCCGGGACAGGGGGCCGGGAACACTGAAGCTTTCTTT. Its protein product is CASSQSPGQGAGNTEAFF.

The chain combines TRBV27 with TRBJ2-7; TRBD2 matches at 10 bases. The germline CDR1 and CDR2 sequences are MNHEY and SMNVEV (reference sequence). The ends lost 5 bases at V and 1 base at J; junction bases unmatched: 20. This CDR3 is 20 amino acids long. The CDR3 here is CASSPRSPLSSGGSSYEQYF. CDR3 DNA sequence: TGTGCCAGCAGTCCCCGAAGTCCACTGTCTAGCGGGGGTTCTTCCTACGAGCAGTACTTC.

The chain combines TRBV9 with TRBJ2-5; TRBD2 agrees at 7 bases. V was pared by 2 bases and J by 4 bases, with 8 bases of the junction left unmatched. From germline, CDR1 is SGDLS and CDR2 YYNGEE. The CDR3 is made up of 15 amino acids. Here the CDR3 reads CASSVGGAPSETQYF. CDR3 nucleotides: TGTGCCAGCAGCGTGGGAGGGGCGCCGTCAGAGACCCAGTACTTC.

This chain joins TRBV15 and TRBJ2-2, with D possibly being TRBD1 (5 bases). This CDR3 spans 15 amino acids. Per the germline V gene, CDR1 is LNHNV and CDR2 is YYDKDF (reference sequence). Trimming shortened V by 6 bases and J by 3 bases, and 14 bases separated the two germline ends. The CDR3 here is CATSRIRVDTGELFF. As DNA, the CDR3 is TGTGCCACCAGTAGGATCAGGGTAGACACCGGGGAGCTGTTTTTT.

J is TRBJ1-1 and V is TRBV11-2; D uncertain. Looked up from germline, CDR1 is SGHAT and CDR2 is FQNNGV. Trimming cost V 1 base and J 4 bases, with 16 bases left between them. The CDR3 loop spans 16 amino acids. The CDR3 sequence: CASSLVLRGTFTEAFF. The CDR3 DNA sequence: TGTGCCAGCAGCTTAGTGTTGCGGGGAACCTTCACTGAAGCTTTCTTT.

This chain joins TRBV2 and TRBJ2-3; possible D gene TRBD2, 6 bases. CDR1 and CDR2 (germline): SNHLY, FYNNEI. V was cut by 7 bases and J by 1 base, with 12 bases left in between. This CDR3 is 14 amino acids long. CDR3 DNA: TGTGCCAGCATCGGAGGGTTCGGCACAGATACGCAGTATTTT. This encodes CASIGGFGTDTQYF. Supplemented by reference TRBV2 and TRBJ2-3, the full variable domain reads EPEVTQTPSHQVTQMGQEVILRCVPISNHLYFYWYRQILGQKVEFLVSFYNNEISEKSEIFDDQFSVERPDGSNFTLKIRSTKLEDSAMYFCASIGGFGTDTQYFGPGTRLTVL.

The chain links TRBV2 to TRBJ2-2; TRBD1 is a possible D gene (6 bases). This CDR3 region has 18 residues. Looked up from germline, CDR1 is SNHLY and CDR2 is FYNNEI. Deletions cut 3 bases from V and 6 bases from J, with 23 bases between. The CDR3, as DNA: TGTGCCAGCAGTGACGGGGCAGGGGTAGGGAAGCTGGCCGGGGAGCTGTTTTTT. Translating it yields CASSDGAGVGKLAGELFF.

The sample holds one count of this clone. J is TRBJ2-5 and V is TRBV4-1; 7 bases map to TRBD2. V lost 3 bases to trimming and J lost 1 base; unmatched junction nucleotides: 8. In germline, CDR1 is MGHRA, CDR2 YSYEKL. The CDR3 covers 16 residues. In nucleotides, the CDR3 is TGCGCCAGCAGCCAGGGGGAGCCGGGGGGCCAAGAGACCCAGTACTTC. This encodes CASSQGEPGGQETQYF.

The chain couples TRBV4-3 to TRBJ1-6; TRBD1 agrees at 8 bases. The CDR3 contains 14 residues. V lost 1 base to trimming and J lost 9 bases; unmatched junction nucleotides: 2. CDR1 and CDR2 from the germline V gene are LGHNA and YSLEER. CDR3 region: CASSQGQGTSPLHF. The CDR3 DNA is TGCGCCAGCAGCCAAGGACAGGGGACTTCACCCCTCCACTTT.

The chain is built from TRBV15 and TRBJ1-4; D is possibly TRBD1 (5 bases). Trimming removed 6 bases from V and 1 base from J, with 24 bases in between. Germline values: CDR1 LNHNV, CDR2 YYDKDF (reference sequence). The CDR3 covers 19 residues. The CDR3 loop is CATSSTPWGGGETNEKLFF. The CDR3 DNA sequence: TGTGCCACCAGTTCTACCCCTTGGGGCGGCGGGGAAACTAATGAAAAACTGTTTTTT.

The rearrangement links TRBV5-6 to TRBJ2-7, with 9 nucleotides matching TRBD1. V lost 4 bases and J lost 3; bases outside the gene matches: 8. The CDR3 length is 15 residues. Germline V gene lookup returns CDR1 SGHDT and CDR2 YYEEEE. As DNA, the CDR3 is TGTGCCAGCAGCGGGGGGACAGGGCAGGACTACGAGCAGTACTTC. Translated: CASSGGTGQDYEQYF.

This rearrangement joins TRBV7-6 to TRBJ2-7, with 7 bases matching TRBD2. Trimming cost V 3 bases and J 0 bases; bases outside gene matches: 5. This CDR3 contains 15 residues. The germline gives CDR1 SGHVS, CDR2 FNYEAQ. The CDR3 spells CASSFRLAASYEQYF. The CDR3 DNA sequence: TGTGCCAGCAGCTTTCGCCTAGCGGCCTCCTACGAGCAGTACTTC.

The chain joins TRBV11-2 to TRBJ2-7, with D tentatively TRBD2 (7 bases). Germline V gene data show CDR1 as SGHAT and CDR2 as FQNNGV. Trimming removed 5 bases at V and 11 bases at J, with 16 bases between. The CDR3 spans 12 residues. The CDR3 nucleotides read TGTGCCAGCAGCCCCCAGGGAGGGGGGAAGTACTTC. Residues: CASSPQGGGKYF.

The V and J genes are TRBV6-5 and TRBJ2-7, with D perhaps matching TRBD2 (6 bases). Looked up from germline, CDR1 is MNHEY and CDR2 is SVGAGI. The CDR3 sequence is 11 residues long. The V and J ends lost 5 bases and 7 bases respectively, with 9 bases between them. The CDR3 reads CASSRGTEQYF. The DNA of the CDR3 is TGTGCCAGCAGTCGGGGGACTGAGCAGTACTTC.

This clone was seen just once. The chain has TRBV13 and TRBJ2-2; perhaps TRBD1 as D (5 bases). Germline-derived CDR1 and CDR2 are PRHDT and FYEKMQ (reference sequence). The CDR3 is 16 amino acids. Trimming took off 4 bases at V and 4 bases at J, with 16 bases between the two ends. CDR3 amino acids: CASSSGHLPATGELFF. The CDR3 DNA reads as TGTGCCAGCAGCTCCGGACACCTCCCGGCCACCGGGGAGCTGTTTTTT.

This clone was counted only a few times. CDR3 residues: CASSHTGVNTEAFF. DNA for the CDR3: TGCGCCAGCAGCCATACAGGGGTAAACACTGAAGCTTTCTTT. J is TRBJ1-1 and V is TRBV4-1; 7 positions agree with TRBD1. This CDR3 region has 14 residues. Germline trimming cut 3 bases from V and 2 bases from J; bases unmatched to any gene: 3. Germline assignment: CDR1 MGHRA and CDR2 YSYEKL.

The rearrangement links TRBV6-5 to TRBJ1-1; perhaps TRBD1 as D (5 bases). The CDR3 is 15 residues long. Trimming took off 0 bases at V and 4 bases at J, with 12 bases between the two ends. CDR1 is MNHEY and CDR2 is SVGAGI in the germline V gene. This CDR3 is CASSYSPQGLTEAFF. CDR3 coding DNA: TGTGCCAGCAGTTACTCGCCCCAGGGCCTCACTGAAGCTTTCTTT.

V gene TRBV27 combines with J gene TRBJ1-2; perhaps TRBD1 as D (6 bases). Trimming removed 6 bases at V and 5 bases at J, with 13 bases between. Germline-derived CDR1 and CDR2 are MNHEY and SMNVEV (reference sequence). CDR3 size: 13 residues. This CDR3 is CASRTGPGYGYTF. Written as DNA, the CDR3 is TGTGCCAGCAGAACAGGGCCGGGGTATGGCTACACCTTC.

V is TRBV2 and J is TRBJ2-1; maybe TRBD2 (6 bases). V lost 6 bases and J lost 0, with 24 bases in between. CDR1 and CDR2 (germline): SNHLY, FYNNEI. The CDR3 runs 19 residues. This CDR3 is CASRGRDFNTVGSYNEQFF. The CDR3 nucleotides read TGTGCCAGCAGGGGCCGGGACTTTAACACGGTGGGCTCCTACAATGAGCAGTTCTTC.